These 5 T cell receptor beta chains share one sample of origin, sequenced in a study of T cells after yellow fever vaccination. TCRdb called the 5' RACE reads again in MiXCR, with one record for every CDR3 protein. The table includes roughly 120,000 distinct CDR3 sequences, under 9% detected once. The sequencing here drew on CD8+ T cells sorted from PBMCs, taken 45 days after the yellow fever booster vaccination. Receptors originate from a man aged 25-45 years who received the YFV17D yellow fever vaccine.

This clonotype was observed at least ten times. The genes are TRBV20-1 and TRBJ2-4; TRBD2 might be the D (6 bases). Germline-derived CDR1 and CDR2 are DFQATT and SNEGSKA (reference sequence). The CDR3 loop spans 16 amino acids. Trimming cost V 1 base and J 3 bases, with 16 bases left between them. The DNA of the CDR3 is TGCAGTGCTAGAGGCATCGGGGAGGATGTCAAAAACATTCAGTACTTC. Its protein product is CSARGIGEDVKNIQYF.

This clonotype was seen repeatedly, ten times or more. The chain links TRBV29-1 to TRBJ2-7, with TRBD2 as a possible D gene (5 bases). The CDR3 has 12 residues. V was pared by 0 bases and J by 3 bases, with 6 bases between. Germline V gene sequence: CDR1 SQVTM, CDR2 ANQGSEA. CDR3 in amino acids: CSVEDAGYEQYF. CDR3 coding DNA: TGCAGCGTTGAAGATGCGGGCTACGAGCAGTACTTC.

This clonotype showed up many times. This chain connects TRBV12-3 or TRBV12-4 to TRBJ2-1, with D perhaps matching TRBD1 (6 bases). CDR3 length: 15 amino acids. Trimming took off 3 bases at V and 9 bases at J, with 18 bases between the two ends. The CDR3 DNA reads TGTGCCAGCAGTTTGATCGCAGGGGTGGTTGGTGAGCAGTTCTTC. It translates to CASSLIAGVVGEQFF.

The chain employs TRBV30 and TRBJ2-7, with 9 bases matching TRBD2. Germline loops: CDR1 GTSNPN, CDR2 SVGIG (reference sequence). The CDR3 loop spans 13 amino acids. The J segment lost 6 bases and the V segment lost 4 bases, leaving 7 bases of the junction unmatched. Here the CDR3 reads CAWNVREGPEQYF. The CDR3 nucleotides are TGTGCCTGGAACGTGCGGGAGGGGCCCGAGCAGTACTTC.

This clonotype has at least ten counts. The chain carries TRBV7-3 and TRBJ2-3, with 7 bases that match TRBD2. The CDR3 spans 15 residues. The V and J ends lost 4 bases and 1 base, in that order; junction bases with no gene match: 5. CDR1 is SGHTA and CDR2 is FQGTGA in the germline V gene. CDR3 sequence (DNA): TGTGCCAGCAGCTACTCTAGCGGAGGCACAGATACGCAGTATTTT. This gives the protein CASSYSSGGTDTQYF.